The 32 T cell receptor beta chains in this list originate from one sample, sequenced in a study of T cell responses to AZD1222 COVID-19 vaccine. The assay was immunoSEQ multiplex PCR, and TCRdb's table has in-frame clones only and misses some. The sample has over 100,000 clones, just over 90% seen once. The material sequenced was peripheral blood, taken on day 0 of AZD1222 vaccination. The origin of the receptors is an adult in good health.

The chain has TRBV6-2 or TRBV6-3 and TRBJ1-1; D might be TRBD1 (6 bases). V was clipped by 0 bases and J by 3 bases, with 11 bases between them. The CDR3 is 15 residues long. CDR1 is MNHEY, CDR2 SVGEGT, per germline. The chain's CDR3 is CASSYSPGEHTEAFF. The CDR3 DNA follows: TGTGCCAGCAGTTACTCCCCAGGGGAGCACACTGAAGCTTTCTTT.

The chain carries TRBV10-3 and TRBJ1-4; D might be TRBD1 (5 bases). The CDR3 loop spans 14 amino acids. CDR1 is ENHRY and CDR2 is SYGVKD in the germline V gene. Deletions cut 2 bases from V and 8 bases from J, with 12 bases between. The chain's CDR3 is CAISEGTELEKLFF. CDR3 DNA sequence: TGTGCCATCAGTGAGGGGACGGAATTAGAAAAACTGTTTTTT.

The chain carries TRBV28 and TRBJ1-1; D gene ambiguous. V gave up 4 bases and J gave up 5 bases, with 11 bases separating them. The length of the CDR3 is 13 residues. The germline V gene encodes CDR1 MDHEN and CDR2 SYDVKM. For the CDR3, the DNA is TGTGCCAGCAGTTCGAGTAGTGGAACTGAAGCTTTCTTT. Amino acid sequence: CASSSSSGTEAFF. Based on the CDR3 plus reference TRBV28 and TRBJ1-1, the full variable domain is DVKVTQSSRYLVKRTGEKVFLECVQDMDHENMFWYRQDPGLGLRLIYFSYDVKMKEKGDIPEGYSVSREKKERFSLILESASTNQTSMYLCASSSSSGTEAFFGQGTRLTVV.

This sequence joins TRBV28 and TRBJ1-5; maybe TRBD1 (5 bases). In germline, CDR1 is MDHEN, CDR2 SYDVKM. CDR3 size: 13 residues. V lost 4 bases and J 4 bases, leaving 8 bases between the germline ends. Written as DNA, the CDR3 is TGTGCCAGCAGTTGGGGGGGAAATCAGCCCCAGCATTTT. Amino acid sequence: CASSWGGNQPQHF.

The J gene is TRBJ1-4, the V gene TRBV19, with unresolved D. The CDR3 is 16 residues long. CDR1 LNHDA and CDR2 SQIVND come from the germline V gene (reference sequence). The V and J ends lost 5 bases and 0 bases respectively, with 13 bases between them. As DNA, the CDR3 is TGTGCCAGTAGTCCACGGGTTTCGGCAACTAATGAAAAACTGTTTTTT. Protein sequence: CASSPRVSATNEKLFF.

The table lists this clone with a count of one. The chain links TRBV11-2 to TRBJ1-1, with no clear D. CDR1 is SGHAT, CDR2 FQNNGV, per germline. V lost 4 bases and J lost 1, with 10 bases in between. This CDR3 region has 14 residues. The DNA of the CDR3 is TGTGCCAGCAGCTCCGGGAACCGGAACACTGAAGCTTTCTTT. It specifies CASSSGNRNTEAFF.

The chain is built from TRBV6-6 and TRBJ1-5; D is ambiguous. Germline V gene lookup returns CDR1 MNHNY and CDR2 SVGAGI (reference sequence). Trimming removed 4 bases at V and 1 base at J, with 8 bases between. The CDR3 consists of 14 residues. The CDR3 region has the DNA TGTGCCAGCAGTTCGACATGGAGCAATCAGCCCCAGCATTTT. It codes for CASSSTWSNQPQHF.

CDR3 coding DNA: TGTGCCAGCAGGCGGGCAGGAAATAACTATGGCTACACCTTC. This sequence encodes CASRRAGNNYGYTF. The V call is TRBV28, the J call TRBJ1-2; D gene ambiguous. The CDR3 loop spans 14 amino acids. The germline V gene encodes CDR1 MDHEN and CDR2 SYDVKM. V lost 6 bases to trimming and J lost 1 base, with 12 bases between them.

J is TRBJ1-2 and V is TRBV24-1; maybe TRBD1 (5 bases). Trimming took off 12 bases at V and 0 bases at J, with 13 bases between the two ends. In germline, CDR1 is KGHDR, CDR2 SFDVKD. The CDR3 loop spans 13 amino acids. CDR3 protein: CAPLRGANYGYTF. CDR3 nucleotides: TGTGCCCCCCTAAGGGGCGCTAACTATGGCTACACCTTC.

This clone has a single count. The V and J genes are TRBV5-1 and TRBJ1-6, with 8 nucleotides matching TRBD1. Germline lookup yields CDR1 SGHRS and CDR2 YFSETQ. The CDR3 has 18 residues. Trimming cost V 0 bases and J 6 bases; bases outside gene matches: 11. DNA of the CDR3: TGCGCCAGCAGCTTGGGCTCCAGGGGGCGTAACAGTAATTCACCCCTCCACTTT. Protein sequence: CASSLGSRGRNSNSPLHF.

The genes are TRBV7-8 and TRBJ1-5; a possible D gene is TRBD1 (6 bases). CDR1 and CDR2 (germline): SGHVS, FQNEAQ. Deletions cut 1 base from V and 7 bases from J, with 20 bases between. CDR3 length: 17 residues. DNA of the CDR3: TGTGCCAGCAGCTTAGATGGTGGGTCAGGGGCACTCCAGCCCCAGCATTTT. Translation: CASSLDGGSGALQPQHF.

The CDR3 is CASSLGYRGYEQYF. CDR3 DNA: TGTGCCAGCAGCTTAGGATACAGGGGCTACGAGCAGTACTTC. The chain employs TRBV7-8 and TRBJ2-7, with 7 bases aligning to TRBD1. The germline gives CDR1 SGHVS, CDR2 FQNEAQ. The V segment lost 1 base and the J segment 3 bases; nucleotides outside the gene matches: 3. This CDR3 contains 14 residues.

This chain connects TRBV11-2 to TRBJ1-2, with D perhaps TRBD1 (5 bases). The CDR3 is 13 residues long. Between the trimmed V and J ends, which lost 1 base and 6 bases, there was a span of 9 bases. Germline loops: CDR1 SGHAT, CDR2 FQNNGV. The DNA for the CDR3 is TGTGCCAGCAGCTTAGGCAGGGTAGATGGCTACACCTTC. Its translation: CASSLGRVDGYTF. Using reference TRBV11-2 and TRBJ1-2 for the parts outside the CDR3, the full variable domain is EAGVAQSPRYKIIEKRQSVAFWCNPISGHATLYWYQQILGQGPKLLIQFQNNGVVDDSQLPKDRFSAERLKGVDSTLKIQPAKLEDSAVYLCASSLGRVDGYTFGSGTRLTVV.

The chain employs TRBV7-9 and TRBJ1-3, with D tentatively TRBD1 (6 bases). Germline CDR1 SEHNR, CDR2 FQNEAQ (reference sequence). The CDR3 totals 15 residues. The ends were cut back, 2 bases at V and 0 bases at J, with 8 bases in the middle. The DNA of the CDR3 is TGTGCCAGCAGCTTACAGGGGCCCTCTGGAAACACCATATATTTT. Encoded protein: CASSLQGPSGNTIYF.

The V call is TRBV7-2, the J call TRBJ2-5; TRBD2 is a possible D gene (5 bases). Germline CDR1 SGHTA, CDR2 FQGNSA. The V and J ends lost 3 bases and 4 bases respectively, with 15 bases between them. The CDR3 spans 15 residues. The CDR3 sequence is CASSFHRVSGETQYF. As DNA, the CDR3 is TGTGCCAGCAGCTTCCATAGGGTGAGCGGAGAGACCCAGTACTTC.

The V and J genes are TRBV28 and TRBJ2-2; TRBD1 might be the D (6 bases). V dropped 10 bases and J dropped 7 bases, with 19 bases sitting between them. There are 14 residues in the CDR3. CDR1 and CDR2 (germline): MDHEN, SYDVKM. The CDR3 DNA follows: TGTGCCATCTCCAGGGGAGCGCTTGGCGGGGAGCTGTTTTTT. Protein: CAISRGALGGELFF.

The chain joins TRBV24-1 to TRBJ2-5, with TRBD2 as a possible D gene (6 bases). The germline V gene has CDR1 KGHDR and CDR2 SFDVKD. This CDR3 has 15 residues. Trimming took 7 bases from V and 2 from J, leaving 16 bases between them. The CDR3 nucleotides are TGTGCCACCAGCCGGTACGGGGGAGATCAAGAGACCCAGTACTTC. Protein product: CATSRYGGDQETQYF.

This clone was found a few times. The chain has TRBV25-1 and TRBJ1-1; 7 bases line up with TRBD1. Trimming took 4 bases from V and 14 from J; bases not matched to a gene: 10. Germline CDR1 and CDR2: MGHDK and SYGVNS. The CDR3 has 12 amino acids. CDR3 residues: CASSGQGGRVFF. The CDR3 nucleotides read TGTGCCAGCAGTGGGCAGGGGGGCCGAGTGTTCTTT.

This chain joins TRBV10-2 and TRBJ1-5, with a weak D call TRBD1 (5 bases). Germline loops: CDR1 WSHSY, CDR2 SAAADI. Trimming pared 8 bases from V and 3 bases from J, leaving 17 bases between. The CDR3 sequence is 15 residues long. CDR3 in amino acids: CASLGRGNPNQPQHF. The CDR3 nucleotides read TGCGCCAGCTTAGGACGGGGGAACCCCAATCAGCCCCAGCATTTT.

V and J are TRBV12-3 or TRBV12-4 and TRBJ2-7; D possibly matches TRBD1 or TRBD2 (5 bases each). The CDR3 is 13 amino acids. V shed 6 bases and J shed 3 bases, with 12 bases lying between them. The CDR3 sequence is CASSAGDGYEQYF. DNA of the CDR3: TGTGCCAGCAGCGCCGGGGACGGCTACGAGCAGTACTTC.

This chain uses TRBV2 with TRBJ2-1; 8 positions agree with TRBD1. Germline assignment: CDR1 SNHLY and CDR2 FYNNEI. With V trimmed by 8 bases and J by 12 bases, 9 bases remained unmatched. This CDR3 spans 12 amino acids. CDR3 nucleotides: TGTGCCAGCGGAGGGACAGGTCCGGCGCAGTTCTTC. Encoded protein: CASGGTGPAQFF.

The chain combines TRBV29-1 with TRBJ2-7; D is uncertain. Trimming removed 0 bases at V and 4 bases at J, with 4 bases between. The germline V gene encodes CDR1 SQVTM and CDR2 ANQGSEA. This CDR3 region has 11 residues. In DNA form, the CDR3 reads TGCAGCGTTGAAGATCGATACGAGCAGTACTTC. Its protein product is CSVEDRYEQYF.

The chain combines TRBV19 with TRBJ2-7; D not certain. Between the trimmed V and J ends, which lost 5 bases and 0 bases, there was a span of 11 bases. The germline gives CDR1 LNHDA, CDR2 SQIVND (reference sequence). CDR3 length: 14 amino acids. The DNA of the CDR3 is TGTGCCAGTAGTTTTTTTGAGAGCTCCTACGAGCAGTACTTC. It translates to CASSFFESSYEQYF.

The chain links TRBV9 to TRBJ2-2; tentatively, D is TRBD1 (5 bases). CDR3 length: 16 amino acids. V lost 0 bases to trimming and J lost 2 bases, with 11 bases between them. From germline, CDR1 is SGDLS and CDR2 YYNGEE. As DNA, the CDR3 is TGTGCCAGCAGCGTAGCGCAGCAGGGAAACACCGGGGAGCTGTTTTTT. Translated: CASSVAQQGNTGELFF.

This clone was seen just once. The V and J genes are TRBV19 and TRBJ1-2; the match to TRBD1 covers 8 bases. CDR1 is LNHDA and CDR2 is SQIVND in the germline V gene (reference sequence). Trimming took 1 base from V and 8 from J; bases not matched to a gene: 15. The CDR3 consists of 17 residues. Here the CDR3 DNA reads TGTGCCAGTAGTATAGCAGGGACAGGTCCCCTTCCGGGCGGCTACACCTTC. This encodes CASSIAGTGPLPGGYTF.

CDR3 protein: CASSQRTSGGATNEQFF. The CDR3 DNA is TGCGCCAGCAGCCAACGGACTAGCGGGGGGGCGACGAATGAGCAGTTCTTC. The V gene is TRBV4-3, the J gene TRBJ2-1; 15 bases are a match to TRBD2. In germline, CDR1 is LGHNA, CDR2 YSLEER. The CDR3 sequence is 17 residues long. J lost 7 bases, V lost 2 bases, and 6 bases had no gene match.

The gene calls are TRBV12-3 or TRBV12-4 and TRBJ1-2; D not resolved. There are 11 residues in the CDR3. Trimming left V 4 bases short and J 5 bases short, with 5 bases between. The DNA for the CDR3 is TGTGCCAGCAGTTCCTTTTATGGCTACACCTTC. It is translated as CASSSFYGYTF.

The chain links TRBV12-3 or TRBV12-4 to TRBJ2-3; D uncertain. V was clipped by 3 bases and J by 4 bases, with 5 bases between them. This CDR3 is built from 12 residues. CDR3 loop: CASSFPPDTQYF. CDR3 coding DNA: TGTGCCAGCAGTTTTCCCCCAGATACGCAGTATTTT.

This chain joins TRBV9 and TRBJ1-6; D is ambiguous. The CDR3 spans 15 residues. The germline V gene encodes CDR1 SGDLS and CDR2 YYNGEE. Trimming left V 0 bases short and J 7 bases short, with 11 bases between. CDR3 bases: TGTGCCAGCAGCGTAGCGGGTAGGGTCAATTCACCCCTCCACTTT. Translated, it gives CASSVAGRVNSPLHF.

The sample holds a few counts of this clone. The chain recombines TRBV15 with TRBJ2-3, with D possibly TRBD1 on 6 matching bases. In germline, CDR1 is LNHNV, CDR2 YYDKDF (reference sequence). V was clipped by 9 bases and J by 1 base, with 11 bases between them. The CDR3 consists of 13 residues. The CDR3 sequence is CATGKGGTDTQYF. CDR3 in DNA: TGTGCCACGGGAAAGGGGGGCACAGATACGCAGTATTTT.

The chain carries TRBV28 and TRBJ1-2; D not resolved. Germline CDR1 is MDHEN and CDR2 is SYDVKM. CDR3 length: 16 residues. Trimming took 6 bases from V and 5 from J, leaving 22 bases between them. This chain's CDR3 is CASSEQGSGAEYGYTF. The CDR3 DNA sequence: TGTGCCAGCAGCGAACAAGGGTCGGGAGCGGAGTATGGCTACACCTTC.

This sequence joins TRBV5-1 and TRBJ2-7; the match to TRBD2 covers 7 bases. CDR3 length: 18 amino acids. Germline CDR1 SGHRS, CDR2 YFSETQ. Trimming at V came to 0 bases and at J to 4 bases, leaving 16 bases not matched to a gene. CDR3 nucleotides: TGCGCCAGCAGCTTGGGTGGCGGAATGGGAGGGCCCCCTTACGAGCAGTACTTC. Residues: CASSLGGGMGGPPYEQYF.